This T cell receptor beta chain was profiled in a study of cytomegalovirus exposure and HLA in healthy donors. The study's findings and limits: CMV serostatus alone was available as immune exposure information. Highly shared sequence variants in one cluster were likely a sequencing artifact.

Germline lookup yields CDR1 WSHSY and CDR2 SAAADI. J was trimmed by 1 base and V by 3 bases; bases with no gene match: 6. The CDR3 runs to 16 residues. Note on this clone: Its matching antigen is unknown.

PCR used 60 Vbeta primers and 13 Jbeta primers. The assay was immunoSEQ multiplex PCR, and TCRdb's table has in-frame clones only and misses some. The repertoire holds 130,000 or so clones, with roughly 84% as singletons. The donors, nominally healthy at sampling, likely had unrecorded immune exposures. The rearrangement links TRBV10-2 to TRBJ2-5; 9 bases match TRBD2. Sequenced: PBMCs. This TCR came from a woman aged 18 to 35 in good health and CMV-seropositive. In DNA, the CDR3 is TGCGCCAGCAGTGACCCCAGCGGGGGGATCCAAGAGACCCAGTACTTC. Its protein product is CASSDPSGGIQETQYF.